This TCR beta chain came from a study of beta chain features in type 1 diabetes. The CDR3 extends over 15 amino acids. Trimming took 0 bases from V and 1 from J, leaving 7 bases between them. CDR1 and CDR2 (germline): SGHTA, FQGTGA. Sequenced material consisted of expressed TCRB transcripts (all of the isolated RNA was reverse transcribed). Sequenced by immunoSEQ multiplex PCR; TCRdb stores in-frame clones only, minus some. The sample gives 450,000 or so clones, about an eighth of which show up once; 0.045% to 0.06% is in the top ten. Sequenced: naive CD4+ T cells from blood. The chain combines TRBV7-3 with TRBJ2-1; D might be TRBD1 or TRBD2, each matching 5 bases. The receptor's source is a woman aged 18-29 years in good health. CDR3: CASSLTWGSYNEQFF. The CDR3 DNA is TGTGCCAGCAGCTTAACGTGGGGGTCCTACAATGAGCAGTTCTTC.